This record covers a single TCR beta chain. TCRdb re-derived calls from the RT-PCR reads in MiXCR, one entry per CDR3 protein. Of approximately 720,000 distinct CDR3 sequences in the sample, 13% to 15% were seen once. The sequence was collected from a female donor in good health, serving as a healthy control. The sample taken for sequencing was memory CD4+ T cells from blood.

CDR3 sequence: CASSRGHPYEQYF. CDR3 nucleotide sequence: TGCGCCAGCAGCCGAGGTCACCCCTACGAGCAGTACTTC. The V gene is TRBV4-3, the J gene TRBJ2-7; no firm D call. Germline V lookup: CDR1 LGHNA, CDR2 YSLEER. V shed 4 bases and J shed 2 bases, with 9 bases lying between them. The CDR3 contains 13 residues.